This is a list of T cell receptor beta chains from one sample in a study of T cell repertoires in cytomegalovirus infection. TCRdb fed the reads into MiXCR, producing one record per CDR3 protein. This table holds about 240,000 distinct CDR3 sequences, 9% to 15% found once. Sequencing was performed on PBMCs. Receptors were obtained from a human donor in good health (CMV status not recorded). Some clones in this sample may be carry-over from other donors' samples. CDR3s include the opening cysteine and the closing phenylalanine or tryptophan. The D gene is left open where the match is weak. Size tells how often a clone was seen (once, few, many) or the class of an expanded clone, and some rows leave it out.

v_gene	d_gene	abundance	j_gene	CDR3aa	CDR3nt
TRBV20-1	-	many	TRBJ1-1	CSARDPRAGTEAFF	TGCAGTGCTAGAGATCCCAGGGCAGGCACTGAAGCTTTCTTT
TRBV7-2	TRBD2	many	TRBJ2-5	CASSPLGGGQETQYF	TGTGCCAGCAGCCCCCTGGGGGGGGGCCAAGAGACCCAGTACTTC
TRBV20-1	-	-	TRBJ2-7	CSAPAGQSYEQYF	TGCAGTGCGCCGGCGGGCCAATCCTACGAGCAGTACTTC
TRBV11-3	-	few	TRBJ1-1	CASSLGSGNTEAFF	TGTGCCAGCAGCTTAGGTTCCGGAAACACTGAAGCTTTCTTT
TRBV19	-	many	TRBJ2-5	CASSVSGEETQYF	TGTGCCAGTAGTGTCAGCGGAGAAGAGACCCAGTACTTC
TRBV7-2	-	-	TRBJ2-7	CASLVEGSSYEQYF	TGTGCCAGTCTAGTCGAGGGGTCCTCCTACGAGCAGTACTTC
TRBV11-2	TRBD2	-	TRBJ2-2	CASRGLAGGSTGELFF	TGTGCCAGCAGGGGACTAGCGGGGGGTAGTACCGGGGAGCTGTTTTTT
TRBV27	-	-	TRBJ2-3	CASSLSLGVSTDTQYF	TGTGCCAGCAGTTTATCGCTGGGGGTAAGCACAGATACGCAGTATTTT
TRBV28	-	few	TRBJ2-7	CASEGQASSYEQYF	TGTGCCAGCGAGGGACAAGCGAGCTCCTACGAGCAGTACTTC
TRBV7-6	-	many	TRBJ2-7	CASSLQAGWSEQYF	TGTGCCAGCAGCTTACAGGCGGGATGGTCCGAGCAGTACTTC
TRBV7-2	TRBD2	many	TRBJ2-2	CASSLEVPTSSRTGELFF	TGTGCCAGCAGCTTAGAGGTCCCGACTAGCAGCAGAACCGGGGAGCTGTTTTTT
TRBV19	TRBD1	many	TRBJ1-5	CASRTTGNQPQHF	TGTGCCAGTAGGACGACAGGGAATCAGCCCCAGCATTTT
TRBV7-2	TRBD1	many	TRBJ2-7	CASSPGTGREQYF	TGTGCCAGCAGCCCGGGGACAGGGAGGGAGCAGTACTTC
TRBV7-9	-	few	TRBJ1-1	CASSPNQIEAFF	TGTGCCAGCAGCCCTAATCAGATTGAAGCTTTCTTT
TRBV5-1	TRBD2	-	TRBJ2-7	CASSPFGAGGPSYEQYF	TGCGCCAGCAGCCCCTTTGGCGCGGGAGGCCCCTCCTACGAGCAGTACTTC
TRBV7-9	-	many	TRBJ2-7	CASSPSGYEQYF	TGTGCCAGCAGCCCAAGTGGGTACGAGCAGTACTTC
TRBV7-2	-	many	TRBJ2-7	CASSRRETSSYEQYF	TGTGCCAGCAGCCGTAGGGAGACCTCCTCCTACGAGCAGTACTTC
TRBV7-2	TRBD1	many	TRBJ1-1	CASSRSSGQANTEAFF	TGTGCCAGCAGCCGCTCTTCGGGACAGGCAAACACTGAAGCTTTCTTT
TRBV7-2	TRBD2	many	TRBJ2-7	CASSSTSGAYEQYF	TGTGCCAGCAGTTCGACTAGCGGGGCCTACGAGCAGTACTTC
TRBV7-2	-	many	TRBJ2-7	CASSLLDEQYF	TGTGCCAGCAGCTTATTAGACGAGCAGTACTTC
TRBV7-2	TRBD2	many	TRBJ2-3	CASSLDPGGADTQYF	TGTGCCAGCAGCTTAGATCCGGGAGGCGCAGATACGCAGTATTTT
TRBV7-2	-	many	TRBJ2-3	CASSLDRGAGGDTQYF	TGTGCCAGCAGCTTAGATAGGGGGGCGGGCGGAGATACGCAGTATTTT
TRBV11-2	TRBD1	few	TRBJ2-6	CASSLGQGLARRSGANVLTF	TGTGCCAGCAGCTTAGGACAGGGCCTCGCGAGGCGCTCTGGGGCCAACGTCCTGACTTTC
TRBV7-2	-	many	TRBJ1-2	CASRPEDRGLYGYTF	TGTGCCAGCAGACCCGAGGACAGAGGACTCTATGGCTACACCTTC
TRBV5-8	TRBD2	-	TRBJ2-3	CASSLQAGKADTQYF	TGTGCCAGCAGCCTTCAAGCGGGGAAAGCAGATACGCAGTATTTT
TRBV7-2	-	many	TRBJ1-6	CASSLELPYNSPLHF	TGTGCCAGCAGCTTAGAGCTCCCCTATAATTCACCCCTCCACTTT
TRBV15	TRBD2	few	TRBJ2-5	CATSRDPASGSETQYF	TGTGCCACCAGCAGAGATCCGGCTAGCGGGAGTGAGACCCAGTACTTC
TRBV7-2	TRBD1	many	TRBJ2-5	CASSLGTAAKETQYF	TGTGCCAGCAGCCTGGGGACAGCTGCCAAGGAGACCCAGTACTTC
TRBV25-1	-	-	TRBJ2-7	CASRRPGDSHEQYF	TGTGCCAGCCGTCGGCCGGGGGACAGCCACGAGCAGTACTTC
TRBV28	TRBD1	-	TRBJ1-1	CASSLFGAGGEAFF	TGTGCCAGCAGTTTATTCGGGGCAGGGGGCGAAGCTTTCTTT
TRBV6-2/TRBV6-3	-	few	TRBJ1-6	CASSPFVTGKSPLHF	TGTGCCAGCAGCCCGTTCGTGACAGGAAAATCACCCCTCCACTTT
TRBV19	TRBD2	many	TRBJ2-1	CASSITSGKGNEQFF	TGTGCCAGTAGTATTACTAGCGGGAAAGGCAATGAGCAGTTCTTC